The 20 T cell receptor beta chains presented below share a single source sample, sequenced in a study of blood T cell repertoires in COVID-19. The assay was immunoSEQ multiplex PCR, and TCRdb's table has in-frame clones only and misses some. The repertoire holds some 400,000 clones, with approximately 89% as singletons. The sample was PBMCs or T cells enriched from blood (not recorded which). The receptors shown here come from a woman aged 40 to 55 who had been exposed to COVID-19.

V usage is TRBV15 and J usage is TRBJ1-2; D might be TRBD1 (5 bases). Deletions cut 1 base from V and 6 bases from J, with 18 bases between. The CDR3 is 16 residues long. CDR1 is LNHNV, CDR2 YYDKDF, per germline (reference sequence). CDR3 DNA sequence: TGTGCCACCAGCAGAGGATCTTTTAGGGGTCAGGATGGCTACACCTTC. Protein product: CATSRGSFRGQDGYTF.

The CDR3 loop reads CASNAGGSWEQYF. CDR3 DNA sequence: TGTGCCAGCAACGCCGGGGGGTCGTGGGAGCAGTACTTC. This chain uses TRBV19 with TRBJ2-7; 7 bases agree with TRBD2. Per germline, CDR1 LNHDA and CDR2 SQIVND (reference sequence). Trimming removed 9 bases from V and 7 bases from J; junction bases left unmatched: 12. This CDR3 is 13 amino acids long. The full variable domain, with the rest looked up from reference TRBV19 and TRBJ2-7, is DGGITQSPKYLFRKEGQNVTLSCEQNLNHDAMYWYRQDPGQGLRLIYYSQIVNDFQKGDIAEGYSVSREKKESFPLTVTSAQKNPTAFYLCASNAGGSWEQYFGPGTRLTVT.

The V gene is TRBV15, the J gene TRBJ2-7; a possible D gene is TRBD2 (6 bases). Trimming left V 0 bases short and J 13 bases short, with 16 bases between. The CDR3 totals 13 residues. CDR1 is LNHNV, CDR2 YYDKDF, per germline (reference sequence). CDR3 in DNA: TGTGCCACCAGCAGAGATCCCGGGGGTCCCCTTTACTTC. Its translation: CATSRDPGGPLYF.

This chain joins TRBV18 and TRBJ1-2, with 7 bases fitting TRBD1. V shed 4 bases and J 4 bases; nucleotides not matched to a gene: 3. Germline values: CDR1 KGHSH, CDR2 LQKENI. The CDR3 sequence is 13 residues long. CDR3 sequence reads: CASSRQGGYGYTF. The CDR3 nucleotides read TGTGCCAGCTCACGGCAGGGGGGCTATGGCTACACCTTC.

The V call is TRBV5-1, the J call TRBJ2-7; 9 positions match TRBD1. The germline V gene has CDR1 SGHRS and CDR2 YFSETQ. The CDR3 has 14 residues. Unmatched junction bases numbered 6, after V lost 4 bases and J lost 4 bases. CDR3 sequence (DNA): TGCGCCAGCAGCCCTGGGACAGGGCGGTACGAGCAGTACTTC. Translating gives CASSPGTGRYEQYF.

V is TRBV10-3 and J is TRBJ2-5; TRBD1 is a possible D gene (6 bases). The ends were cut back, 0 bases at V and 4 bases at J, with 12 bases in the middle. CDR1 is ENHRY, CDR2 SYGVKD, per germline. This CDR3 is 15 amino acids long. This CDR3 reads CAISESWGQGETQYF. CDR3 DNA sequence: TGTGCCATCAGTGAGTCTTGGGGGCAGGGAGAGACCCAGTACTTC.

The chain joins TRBV2 to TRBJ1-2; tentative D call: TRBD1 (5 bases). The CDR3 is 15 residues long. The germline V gene has CDR1 SNHLY and CDR2 FYNNEI. V was cut by 8 bases and J by 2 bases, with 18 bases left in between. CDR3 bases: TGTGCCAGCTTGCTCGGGAGCAGGGAAAACTATGGCTACACCTTC. It yields the protein CASLLGSRENYGYTF.

The rearrangement uses TRBV2 and TRBJ1-1; D possibly corresponds to TRBD1 (6 bases). Germline loops: CDR1 SNHLY, CDR2 FYNNEI. The CDR3 extends over 14 amino acids. Trimming took off 6 bases at V and 0 bases at J, with 11 bases between the two ends. The CDR3 DNA sequence: TGTGCCAGCAGGACAGGCGCCGTGAACACTGAAGCTTTCTTT. Translation gives CASRTGAVNTEAFF.

J is TRBJ1-4 and V is TRBV29-1; D gene unclear. Looked up from germline, CDR1 is SQVTM and CDR2 is ANQGSEA. The CDR3 length is 11 residues. V was trimmed by 6 bases and J by 8 bases, leaving 10 bases between them. The CDR3 sequence is CSVGLPEKLFF. Here the CDR3 DNA reads TGCAGCGTCGGACTGCCCGAAAAACTGTTTTTT.

The V gene is TRBV3-1 (or the pseudogene TRBV3-2), the J gene TRBJ2-5; 12 bases match TRBD2. Unmatched junction bases numbered 8, after V lost 4 bases and J lost 2 bases. Germline V gene data show CDR1 as LGHDT and CDR2 as YNNKEL (reference sequence). The CDR3 consists of 17 residues. CDR3 coding DNA: TGTGCCAGCAGCCGGATCCTTGGGACTAGCGGGCAAGAGACCCAGTACTTC. It translates to CASSRILGTSGQETQYF.

In this sample, this clone turned up once. The CDR3 reads CASTEREGSNEQFF. CDR3 nucleotides: TGTGCCAGCACCGAAAGAGAGGGAAGCAATGAGCAGTTCTTC. The genes are TRBV5-5 and TRBJ2-1, with D possibly TRBD2 on 5 matching bases. V lost 6 bases and J 6 bases, leaving 16 bases between the germline ends. Germline CDR1 reads SGHKS; CDR2 reads YYEKEE (reference sequence). There are 14 residues in the CDR3.

The gene calls are TRBV19 and TRBJ1-2; D is undetermined. V lost 5 bases and J 1 base, leaving 14 bases between the germline ends. The length of the CDR3 is 15 residues. CDR1 and CDR2 (germline): LNHDA, SQIVND (reference sequence). CDR3 sequence reads: CASSSSGGLNYGYTF. The CDR3 DNA reads TGTGCCAGTAGTTCATCCGGTGGTCTTAACTATGGCTACACCTTC.

The CDR3 is CAWSIGQKYNEQFF. The CDR3 DNA reads as TGTGCCTGGAGTATAGGACAGAAATACAATGAGCAGTTCTTC. This chain connects TRBV30 to TRBJ2-1, with a tentative D call TRBD1 (6 bases). The CDR3 is 14 amino acids. Trimming removed 2 bases from V and 4 bases from J, with 12 bases in between. Germline values: CDR1 GTSNPN, CDR2 SVGIG (reference sequence).

The CDR3 loop is CASSLSAIEAFF. The CDR3 nucleotides read TGTGCCAGCAGTTTGTCAGCGATTGAAGCTTTCTTT. This chain connects TRBV2 to TRBJ1-1; D gene unclear. V gave up 5 bases and J gave up 7 bases, with 11 bases separating them. The germline CDR1 and CDR2 sequences are SNHLY and FYNNEI. The CDR3 extends over 12 amino acids.

V usage is TRBV13 and J usage is TRBJ1-6; TRBD1 aligns across 10 bases. This CDR3 has 16 residues. Germline V CDR1 and CDR2: PRHDT, FYEKMQ (reference sequence). J lost 9 bases, V lost 3 bases, and 8 bases had no gene match. For the CDR3, the DNA is TGTGCCAGCAGCTTTCGACCGGGACAGGGGAGTTCACCCCTCCACTTT. Protein product: CASSFRPGQGSSPLHF.

V gene TRBV11-3 combines with J gene TRBJ2-3; TRBD1 matches 10 bases. The germline gives CDR1 SGHNT, CDR2 YENEEA. There are 15 residues in the CDR3. V was pared by 5 bases and J by 6 bases, with 8 bases of the junction left unmatched. The CDR3 protein is CASSPGTGVVDTQYF. As DNA, the CDR3 is TGTGCCAGCAGCCCCGGGACAGGGGTTGTGGATACGCAGTATTTT.

This rearrangement joins TRBV7-6 to TRBJ2-7, with 11 bases fitting TRBD1. CDR1 and CDR2 from the germline V gene are SGHVS and FNYEAQ. CDR3 length: 17 amino acids. V shed 1 base and J 3 bases; nucleotides not matched to a gene: 8. The CDR3 here is CASSLGTGGFKGYEQYF. CDR3 coding DNA: TGTGCCAGCAGCTTAGGGACAGGGGGCTTTAAGGGCTACGAGCAGTACTTC. Full variable domain (missing parts from reference TRBV7-6 and TRBJ2-7): GAGVSQSPRYKVTKRGQDVALRCDPISGHVSLYWYRQALGQGPEFLTYFNYEAQQDKSGLPNDRFSAERPEGSISTLTIQRTEQRDSAMYRCASSLGTGGFKGYEQYFGPGTRLTVT.

The V call is TRBV5-1, the J call TRBJ1-2; 7 bases line up with TRBD1. The CDR3 has 16 residues. V trimming: 0 bases; J trimming: 4 bases; junction bases outside the gene matches: 9. Germline V gives CDR1 SGHRS, CDR2 YFSETQ. Here the CDR3 reads CASSLGTGLMSYGYTF. The CDR3 DNA sequence: TGCGCCAGCAGCTTGGGGACAGGCCTTATGTCCTATGGCTACACCTTC. The full variable domain, its missing parts supplied by reference TRBV5-1 and TRBJ1-2, is KAGVTQTPRYLIKTRGQQVTLSCSPISGHRSVSWYQQTPGQGLQFLFEYFSETQRNKGNFPGRFSGRQFSNSRSEMNVSTLELGDSALYLCASSLGTGLMSYGYTFGSGTRLTVV.

The count of this clone is one. The chain employs TRBV27 and TRBJ1-1; 7 bases match TRBD1. CDR1 and CDR2 (germline): MNHEY, SMNVEV (reference sequence). Losses at the gene ends were 5 bases for V and 11 bases for J; bases not matched to a gene: 8. This CDR3 is built from 12 residues. CDR3 DNA: TGTGCCAGCAGTACCTTGACAGGGTCGGCTTTCTTT. This encodes CASSTLTGSAFF.

V is TRBV12-2 and J is TRBJ1-5; the listed D gene, TRBD1, was not tested against the DNA. TRBV12-2 is labeled a pseudogene. This CDR3 contains 16 residues. DNA of the CDR3: TGTGCAAGTCGCTTGACAGCGTGGGGCAGCAATCAGCCCCAGCATTTT. It translates to CASRLTAWGSNQPQHF.